This is a list of T cell receptor beta chains from one sample in a study of molecular identifiers for immune sequencing clone quantification. MiXCR was run by TCRdb on the PCR reads, yielding one entry per CDR3 protein. The table shows approximately 500,000 distinct CDR3 sequences, with around a fifth occurring only once. Sequencing was performed on naive CD8+ T cells from blood, with Jurkat cell RNA spiked in. All receptors come from a human donor in good health. Some libraries in this study had Jurkat cell RNA spiked in. Each CDR3 is given with its conserved first and last residue. Fields, in order: D gene, clone size, J gene, V gene, CDR3 protein, CDR3 DNA. A D gene is named only where the DNA matches it firmly. Expanded clones get a size class; other rows say once, few or many, or leave the size out.

>.|.|TRBJ2-3|TRBV11-2
CASAPLPPESDTQYF
TGTGCCAGCGCCCCCCTCCCGCCAGAATCAGATACGCAGTATTTT
>.|many|TRBJ1-3|TRBV7-9
CASSPPGNTIYF
TGTGCCAGCAGCCCCCCTGGAAACACCATATATTTT
>.|.|TRBJ1-3|TRBV11-2
CASSLAGSEGNTIYF
TGTGCCAGCAGCTTAGCAGGGTCGGAAGGAAACACCATATATTTT
>.|many|TRBJ2-2|TRBV7-9
CASSLTLLGGELFF
TGTGCCAGCAGCTTGACTCTGCTCGGCGGGGAGCTGTTTTTT
>.|many|TRBJ2-3|TRBV20-1
CSARDSGQSGRAQYF
TGCAGTGCTAGAGATTCTGGACAGTCGGGACGTGCGCAGTATTTT
>TRBD1|few|TRBJ2-2|TRBV12-3/TRBV12-4
CASTLDRAEVDTGELFF
TGTGCCAGCACCCTGGACAGGGCGGAAGTGGACACCGGGGAGCTGTTTTTT
>.|many|TRBJ1-5|TRBV25-1
CASSAGRSNQPQHF
TGTGCCAGCAGTGCGGGTCGTAGCAATCAGCCCCAGCATTTT
>TRBD2|many|TRBJ2-5|TRBV6-2/TRBV6-3
CASNLESSGRIGGVETQYF
TGTGCCAGCAATCTTGAGTCTAGCGGGAGAATAGGAGGAGTAGAGACCCAGTACTTC
>.|.|TRBJ2-4|TRBV4-3
CASSQDRNIQYF
TGCGCCAGCAGCCAAGACAGAAACATTCAGTACTTC
>.|many|TRBJ2-7|TRBV6-2/TRBV6-3
CASSYWDYEQYF
TGTGCCAGCAGTTACTGGGATTACGAGCAGTACTTC
>TRBD1|few|TRBJ1-2|TRBV4-3
CASSQGTGTGGGYTF
TGCGCCAGCAGCCAAGGAACCGGGACAGGGGGCGGCTACACCTTC
>.|few|TRBJ2-7|TRBV28
CASSPWDFPYEQYF
TGTGCCAGCAGTCCCTGGGACTTTCCCTACGAGCAGTACTTC
>.|few|TRBJ1-5|TRBV15
CATSRVGSNQPQHF
TGTGCCACCAGCAGAGTGGGAAGCAATCAGCCCCAGCATTTT
>.|few|TRBJ2-5|TRBV7-9
CASSLTRTASQETQYF
TGTGCCAGCAGCTTGACGAGGACAGCGAGCCAAGAGACCCAGTACTTC
>.|many|TRBJ1-3|TRBV29-1
CSVEVTGNTIYF
TGCAGCGTTGAAGTGACTGGAAACACCATATATTTT
>.|many|TRBJ2-3|TRBV28
CASSFRGLTNTQYF
TGTGCCAGCAGTTTCCGGGGCCTCACGAATACGCAGTATTTT
>TRBD1|many|TRBJ2-3|TRBV7-9
CASSLGQGAVVDTQYF
TGTGCCAGCAGCCTGGGACAGGGGGCAGTAGTGGATACGCAGTATTTT
>.|.|TRBJ2-7|TRBV10-3
CAIRDPIKTQGKGTSYEQYF
TGTGCCATCAGGGACCCGATAAAGACGCAGGGAAAGGGGACCTCCTACGAGCAGTACTTC